The 3 T cell receptor beta chains below all came from one sample that was sequenced in a study of blood T cell repertoires in COVID-19 (dated by TCRdb to the early 2020s). Libraries were constructed by the immunoSEQ multiplex PCR assay. TCRdb limited this immuneACCESS table to in-frame rearrangements with V and J called. A share of clones is missing; checked studies link under half to unresolved V genes, and the rest is unexplained. The sample includes hundreds of thousands of clones, with about 91% observed a single time. Clones ranked in the top ten supply 6.9% of the sample. The sample consisted of peripheral blood. Source of these receptors: a woman in her twenties or thirties who had recovered from COVID-19.

The chain joins TRBV6-1 to TRBJ2-7; a possible D gene is TRBD2 (6 bases). Per the germline V gene, CDR1 is MNHNS and CDR2 is SASEGT. The CDR3 sequence is 15 residues long. V was shortened by 2 bases and J by 3 bases, with 14 bases between the two germline ends. The CDR3: CASSEQAAGSYEQYF. The CDR3, as DNA: TGTGCCAGCAGTGAACAAGCCGCGGGGAGCTACGAGCAGTACTTC.

V usage is TRBV4-3 and J usage is TRBJ2-6, with D hard to call. This CDR3 is 16 amino acids long. Germline V gene lookup returns CDR1 LGHNA and CDR2 YSLEER. Trimming removed 0 bases from V and 1 base from J, with 7 bases in between. The chain's CDR3 is CASSQDVGSGANVLTF. In nucleotides, the CDR3 is TGCGCCAGCAGCCAAGATGTCGGGTCTGGGGCCAACGTCCTGACTTTC.

The rearrangement links TRBV4-3 to TRBJ2-3; tentative D call: TRBD2 (5 bases). Germline V CDR1 and CDR2: LGHNA, YSLEER. This CDR3 comprises 13 residues. V was pared by 1 base and J by 4 bases, with 6 bases between. Here the CDR3 reads CASSQGGPDTQYF. The CDR3, as DNA: TGCGCCAGCAGCCAAGGCGGGCCAGATACGCAGTATTTT.